The T cell receptor (beta chain) described here comes from a study of cytomegalovirus exposure and HLA in healthy donors. General study results and limits: A later analysis reported that several of the most significant clusters appeared to be linked to common viral pathogens, among them Epstein-Barr virus.

PCR used 60 Vbeta primers and 13 Jbeta primers. Clones were sequenced by immunoSEQ multiplex PCR, and TCRdb holds only the in-frame ones, with some missing. The top ten clones hold roughly 2.8% of a sample with about 190,000 clones, about 80% of them seen once. Points on this clone: The target antigen is unknown.

This CDR3 has 14 amino acids. CDR1 and CDR2 (germline): SNHLY, FYNNEI. The germline V and J ends were trimmed by 7 bases and 5 bases, with 17 bases remaining between them. V is TRBV2 and J is TRBJ1-2, with D perhaps TRBD1 (6 bases). The TCR was taken from a woman aged 45-65 years in good health and CMV-seropositive. Material for sequencing was PBMCs. CDR3 protein: CASTPGDPAYGYTF. CDR3 bases: TGTGCCAGCACCCCAGGGGACCCAGCTTATGGCTACACCTTC.